A selection of T cell receptor beta chains follows, all from one sample in a study of T cell responses to AZD1222 COVID-19 vaccine. The table came from immunoSEQ multiplex PCR; TCRdb's copy has only in-frame clones and leaves some out. The table records 130,000 to 150,000 clones, 88% of them present only once. The sample was peripheral blood, taken on day 0 of AZD1222 vaccination. These receptors originate from an adult in good health. Both conserved end residues are part of each CDR3. Each record gives: D gene, V gene, clone size, J gene, CDR3 DNA, CDR3 protein. D genes are given only for firm matches. Some rows mark clone size as missing; the rest say once, few, many or name a class of expanded clone.

NA	TRBV5-1	many	TRBJ1-6	TGCGCCAGCAGCTTAGGCCCCCGTGGGGGGGGGTCCTATAATTCACCCCTCCACTTT	CASSLGPRGGGSYNSPLHF
NA	TRBV6-2/TRBV6-3	once	TRBJ2-7	TGTGCCAGCAGTAAACGAAGCTCAGGGCCCCTGACCTACGAGCAGTACTTC	CASSKRSSGPLTYEQYF
TRBD1	TRBV29-1	NA	TRBJ1-2	TGCAGCGTTGAAGATTCGGGACAGGGGCATGGCTACACCTTC	CSVEDSGQGHGYTF
NA	TRBV3-1/TRBV3-2	NA	TRBJ2-6	TGTGCCAGCACCCCGTCTGGGGCCAACGTCCTGACTTTC	CASTPSGANVLTF
NA	TRBV30	NA	TRBJ1-6	TGTGCCTGCCGGGTCTCCTATAATTCACCCCTCCACTTT	CACRVSYNSPLHF
NA	TRBV10-3	few	TRBJ2-7	TGTGCCATCAGTGCGGAGACGGTCTCCTACGAGCAGTACTTC	CAISAETVSYEQYF
NA	TRBV27	NA	TRBJ2-1	TGTGCCAGCAGTTTATTAGGGTTCCATGAGCAGTTCTTC	CASSLLGFHEQFF
TRBD1	TRBV28	once	TRBJ1-4	TGTGCCAGCAGTTTAGGACAGGTCTCTAATGAAAAACTGTTTTTT	CASSLGQVSNEKLFF
NA	TRBV28	NA	TRBJ1-2	TGTGCCAGCAGCTTATCCTCGAGAGGCTACACCTTC	CASSLSSRGYTF
TRBD2	TRBV28	NA	TRBJ2-7	TGTGCCAGCAGTTTTTCTCATAATAGCGGGGCGCAATCCTACGAGCAGTACTTC	CASSFSHNSGAQSYEQYF
NA	TRBV19	few	TRBJ1-6	TGTGCCAGTAGTAACCCAGGCCTTTCACCCCTCCACTTT	CASSNPGLSPLHF
NA	TRBV29-1	NA	TRBJ2-1	TGCAGCGTTGAAGCGGCTGTAAGATACAATGAGCAGTTCTTC	CSVEAAVRYNEQFF
TRBD2	TRBV6-5	NA	TRBJ2-5	TGTGCCAGCAGTCCCCTTCGCGGGGGGGAAGAGACCCAGTACTTC	CASSPLRGGEETQYF
NA	TRBV6-5	NA	TRBJ2-7	TGTGCCAGCAGTTACCGGGACCCGCACTACGAGCAGTACTTC	CASSYRDPHYEQYF
NA	TRBV28	NA	TRBJ1-1	TGTGCCAGCAGTCTACGAGCGACTGAAGCTTTCTTT	CASSLRATEAFF
NA	TRBV19	NA	TRBJ1-2	TGTGCCAGTAGGGACAGCCGAGTGCTTTCCAACTATGGCTACACCTTC	CASRDSRVLSNYGYTF
TRBD1	TRBV5-6	NA	TRBJ1-6	TGTGCCAGCAGCCAACGGACAGGCCGGAGCTCCTATAATTCACCCCTCCACTTT	CASSQRTGRSSYNSPLHF
NA	TRBV19	NA	TRBJ1-1	TGTGCCAGTAGTATGTCGGGGCGAGGAGGGGGGACTGAAGCTTTCTTT	CASSMSGRGGGTEAFF
TRBD1	TRBV7-2	NA	TRBJ2-5	TGTGCCAGCAGCCAGAGGACAGGGGGGTACCAAGAGACCCAGTACTTC	CASSQRTGGYQETQYF
TRBD1	TRBV9	NA	TRBJ1-1	TGTGCCAGCAGCCCAAGGGGGGACAGAGAAGCTTTCTTT	CASSPRGDREAFF
TRBD1	TRBV2	NA	TRBJ1-4	TGTGCCAGCGTCACCGGGACAGCCTCCCAAAGACTGTTTTTT	CASVTGTASQRLFF
NA	TRBV5-6	once	TRBJ1-2	TGTGCCAGCAGCCCCGGCGGGGGGGAAGGCTACACCTTC	CASSPGGGEGYTF
NA	TRBV7-3	NA	TRBJ2-5	TGTGCCAGCAGCCAGGGCCCCCAAGAGACCCAGTACTTC	CASSQGPQETQYF
NA	TRBV9	NA	TRBJ1-1	TGTGCCAGCAGCGGAGGACAGTCCAACACTGAAGCTTTCTTT	CASSGGQSNTEAFF
TRBD2	TRBV9	NA	TRBJ2-2	TGTGCCAGCAGCGTAGGCGGGGGGAACACCGGGGAGCTGTTTTTT	CASSVGGGNTGELFF